The present T cell receptor beta chain was sequenced within a study of T cells in Graves' hyperthyroidism and ophthalmopathy. Fresh peripheral blood, 8 to 10 ml, was the source of the PBMCs. Germline assignment: CDR1 DFQATT and CDR2 SNEGSKA (reference sequence). The CDR3 has 14 residues. V lost 0 bases and J lost 4, with 12 bases in between. There were TCR beta CDR3 regions amplified from RNA transcripts. HTBI primers were used for first-round RT-PCR of the TCR CDR3. One entry per CDR3 protein, called by TCRdb with MiXCR from the multiplex PCR reads. The sample includes hundreds of thousands of distinct CDR3 sequences, approximately 15% of them seen just once. This clonotype has ten or more counts.

Sequences were obtained from blood. This sequence originates from a man aged 18-30 years with Graves' ophthalmopathy. J is TRBJ1-2 and V is TRBV20-1; D is ambiguous. CDR3 protein: CSARDVSRIYGYTF. The CDR3 nucleotides read TGCAGTGCTAGAGATGTAAGCAGGATCTATGGCTACACCTTC.